Listed here are 11 T cell receptor beta chains from one sample, sequenced in a study of beta chain features in type 1 diabetes. The authors reverse transcribed all of the isolated RNA, so sequencing captured expressed TCRB transcripts. Generated by immunoSEQ multiplex PCR, the TCRdb table keeps only in-frame clones and is missing some. The sample yields 900,000 or so clones, under 20% seen once. Sequences were obtained from naive CD4+ T cells from blood. These TCRs come from a young woman in good health.

In its sample, this clone was seen once. V and J are TRBV7-2 and TRBJ2-2; D is unresolved. The CDR3 length is 12 residues. Trimming took 6 bases from V and 6 from J, leaving 8 bases between them. CDR1 SGHTA and CDR2 FQGNSA come from the germline V gene. CDR3: CASRESAGELFF. The CDR3 DNA reads as TGTGCCAGCAGGGAGTCCGCCGGGGAGCTGTTTTTT.

The chain uses TRBV10-3 and TRBJ2-1; 8 bases fit TRBD2. Germline lookup yields CDR1 ENHRY and CDR2 SYGVKD. The ends lost 11 bases at V and 5 bases at J; junction bases unmatched: 14. This CDR3 is 15 amino acids long. The CDR3 spells CAASAGAFMNNEQFF. DNA for the CDR3: TGTGCCGCCTCAGCGGGGGCCTTTATGAACAATGAGCAGTTCTTC.

This clone has just a few counts. The rearrangement links TRBV28 to TRBJ1-2; D is undetermined. From germline, CDR1 is MDHEN and CDR2 SYDVKM. CDR3 length equals 17 residues. V lost 1 base, J lost 0 bases, and 15 bases lay in between. The CDR3, as DNA: TGTGCCAGCAGTTTATTTGGGAGTTCAAGAGCTAACTATGGCTACACCTTC. The encoded protein is CASSLFGSSRANYGYTF.

V usage is TRBV29-1 and J usage is TRBJ1-5; TRBD1 matches at 7 bases. Trimming removed 8 bases from V and 1 base from J; junction bases left unmatched: 5. The CDR3 runs to 13 residues. Germline values: CDR1 SQVTM, CDR2 ANQGSEA. CDR3 residues: CSCSQGSNQPQHF. CDR3 DNA sequence: TGCAGCTGCTCACAGGGGAGCAATCAGCCCCAGCATTTT.

This chain connects TRBV10-3 to TRBJ2-6; D call uncertain. Looked up from germline, CDR1 is ENHRY and CDR2 is SYGVKD. This CDR3 spans 16 amino acids. Trimming pared 4 bases from V and 0 bases from J, leaving 10 bases between. CDR3 in amino acids: CAISGAHHSGANVLTF. For the CDR3, the DNA is TGTGCCATCAGTGGAGCTCATCACTCTGGGGCCAACGTCCTGACTTTC.

This clone has only a few counts. V and J are TRBV2 and TRBJ2-5; TRBD1 agrees at 8 bases. Losses at the gene ends were 6 bases for V and 5 bases for J; bases not matched to a gene: 2. Germline CDR1 is SNHLY and CDR2 is FYNNEI. There are 12 residues in the CDR3. CDR3: CASRDRVETQYF. The CDR3, as DNA: TGTGCCAGCAGGGACAGGGTGGAGACCCAGTACTTC.

Only a few counts were recorded for this clone. The chain recombines TRBV20-1 with TRBJ1-2; D call uncertain. Deletions cut 4 bases from V and 3 bases from J, with 6 bases between. The CDR3 length is 11 residues. CDR1 DFQATT and CDR2 SNEGSKA come from the germline V gene (reference sequence). The CDR3 sequence is CSAIPDYGYTF. The CDR3 coding sequence is TGCAGTGCTATTCCAGACTATGGCTACACCTTC.

The sample holds one count of this clone. The V and J genes are TRBV10-2 and TRBJ2-7; 9 positions agree with TRBD1. CDR3 size: 14 residues. The ends lost 6 bases at V and 3 bases at J; junction bases unmatched: 6. Germline V gene lookup returns CDR1 WSHSY and CDR2 SAAADI. CDR3 DNA sequence: TGCGCCAGCAGGAGGGACAGGGATGGCTACGAGCAGTACTTC. Amino acids: CASRRDRDGYEQYF.

This chain connects TRBV18 to TRBJ2-3, with 8 bases lining up with TRBD1. The CDR3 sequence is 16 residues long. Germline V lookup: CDR1 KGHSH, CDR2 LQKENI. V lost 3 bases, J lost 4 bases, and 9 bases stayed unmatched. CDR3 residues: CASSPLPTGEADTQYF. The CDR3 DNA reads TGTGCCAGCTCACCCCTCCCGACAGGGGAGGCAGATACGCAGTATTTT.

In its sample, this clone was seen a few times. The J gene is TRBJ1-4, the V gene TRBV9; TRBD1 matches at 7 bases. Losses at the gene ends were 0 bases for V and 3 bases for J; bases not matched to a gene: 2. The CDR3 has 15 residues. The V gene's germline CDR1 is SGDLS and CDR2 YYNGEE. CDR3 in amino acids: CASSVGQGANEKLFF. The CDR3 DNA reads as TGTGCCAGCAGCGTAGGACAGGGTGCTAATGAAAAACTGTTTTTT. Looking up the rest from reference TRBV9 and TRBJ1-4 gives the full variable domain: DSGVTQTPKHLITATGQRVTLRCSPRSGDLSVYWYQQSLDQGLQFLIQYYNGEERAKGNILERFSAQQFPDLHSELNLSSLELGDSALYFCASSVGQGANEKLFFGSGTQLSVL.

This chain connects TRBV18 to TRBJ1-4, with D possibly matching TRBD1 (6 bases). From germline, CDR1 is KGHSH and CDR2 LQKENI. V was shortened by 6 bases and J by 1 base, with 9 bases between the two germline ends. The CDR3 is 14 amino acids. DNA of the CDR3: TGTGCCAGCTCCCTACAGGGAACTAATGAAAAACTGTTTTTT. The encoded protein is CASSLQGTNEKLFF.